One and the same sample provided the 21 T cell receptor beta chains below, sequenced in a study of T cell responses to AZD1222 COVID-19 vaccine. Using immunoSEQ multiplex PCR, the repertoire was profiled, and TCRdb retains in-frame clones only, with some absent. In the table there are roughly 150,000 clones, approximately 88% of which are singletons. This specimen consisted of peripheral blood, obtained on day 0 of MenACWY control vaccination. The receptor source for this set is an adult in good health.

V and J are TRBV29-1 and TRBJ2-1; the match to TRBD2 covers 8 bases. The CDR3 contains 14 residues. The germline V gene encodes CDR1 SQVTM and CDR2 ANQGSEA. The V segment lost 2 bases and the J segment 7 bases; nucleotides outside the gene matches: 7. The CDR3 sequence is CSVERLALGNEQFF. CDR3 DNA sequence: TGCAGCGTTGAAAGACTAGCGTTGGGGAATGAGCAGTTCTTC.

The rearrangement joins TRBV5-5 to TRBJ2-3; D tentatively reads TRBD1 or TRBD2 (6 bases each). The V end was cut by 0 bases, the J end by 4 bases, with 12 bases between. This CDR3 contains 15 residues. Germline V lookup: CDR1 SGHKS, CDR2 YYEKEE (reference sequence). Here the CDR3 reads CASSLGGGRPDTQYF. CDR3 coding DNA: TGTGCCAGCAGCTTGGGTGGGGGGCGCCCAGATACGCAGTATTTT.

The chain has TRBV9 and TRBJ1-1; D perhaps matches TRBD1 (6 bases). Trimming cost V 4 bases and J 5 bases, with 18 bases left between them. CDR1 and CDR2 from the germline V gene are SGDLS and YYNGEE. The CDR3 loop spans 15 amino acids. The CDR3 loop reads CASSPRDTLGTEAFF. In DNA, the CDR3 is TGTGCCAGCAGCCCCCGGGACACTCTCGGGACTGAAGCTTTCTTT.

The chain uses TRBV7-6 and TRBJ2-5; no firm D call. Germline V gives CDR1 SGHVS, CDR2 FNYEAQ. The ends were cut back, 7 bases at V and 3 bases at J, with 24 bases in the middle. This CDR3 is built from 17 residues. The CDR3 DNA is TGTGCCAGCACCAGACTTTACCTAAAGGGTGACAAAGAGACCCAGTACTTC. Protein product: CASTRLYLKGDKETQYF. Supplemented by reference TRBV7-6 and TRBJ2-5, the full variable domain reads GAGVSQSPRYKVTKRGQDVALRCDPISGHVSLYWYRQALGQGPEFLTYFNYEAQQDKSGLPNDRFSAERPEGSISTLTIQRTEQRDSAMYRCASTRLYLKGDKETQYFGPGTRLLVL.

J is TRBJ2-1 and V is TRBV7-2, with a weak D call TRBD2 (6 bases). CDR1 SGHTA and CDR2 FQGNSA come from the germline V gene. This CDR3 comprises 15 residues. The V and J ends lost 5 bases and 5 bases respectively, with 16 bases between them. CDR3 protein: CASSPGRGTHNEQFF. Here the CDR3 DNA reads TGTGCCAGCAGCCCCGGGCGCGGGACGCACAATGAGCAGTTCTTC.

This clone was picked up a small number of times. The chain links TRBV7-3 to TRBJ2-5, with 8 bases that match TRBD1. Losses at the gene ends were 5 bases for V and 2 bases for J; bases not matched to a gene: 4. The CDR3 loop spans 14 amino acids. From germline, CDR1 is SGHTA and CDR2 FQGTGA. In nucleotides, the CDR3 is TGTGCCAGCAGCCAGGGACAGGAGCAAGAGACCCAGTACTTC. It specifies CASSQGQEQETQYF.

This chain joins TRBV6-5 and TRBJ1-5; D ambiguous. Germline CDR1 reads MNHEY; CDR2 reads SVGAGI. The V end lost 2 bases, the J end lost 7 bases, and 9 bases lay between the germline ends. The CDR3 length is 13 residues. This chain's CDR3 is CASSYGDRQPQHF. Here the CDR3 DNA reads TGTGCCAGCAGTTACGGAGATAGACAGCCCCAGCATTTT.

This rearrangement joins TRBV28 to TRBJ1-4; TRBD1 agrees at 7 bases. The length of the CDR3 is 14 residues. CDR1 is MDHEN and CDR2 is SYDVKM in the germline V gene. V gave up 6 bases and J gave up 4 bases; unmatched junction bases: 5. The CDR3 sequence: CASRIGGLNEKLFF. In nucleotides, the CDR3 is TGTGCCAGCAGGATAGGGGGCCTTAATGAAAAACTGTTTTTT. The full variable domain, rest sourced from reference TRBV28 and TRBJ1-4, is DVKVTQSSRYLVKRTGEKVFLECVQDMDHENMFWYRQDPGLGLRLIYFSYDVKMKEKGDIPEGYSVSREKKERFSLILESASTNQTSMYLCASRIGGLNEKLFFGSGTQLSVL.

The chain couples TRBV15 to TRBJ1-4; 8 nucleotides line up with TRBD1. This CDR3 comprises 16 residues. Germline loops: CDR1 LNHNV, CDR2 YYDKDF (reference sequence). The J segment lost 0 bases and the V segment lost 6 bases, leaving 6 bases of the junction unmatched. The CDR3 is CATREQGVATNEKLFF. The DNA for the CDR3 is TGTGCCACCAGGGAACAGGGGGTGGCAACTAATGAAAAACTGTTTTTT.

This clone was seen only once. J is TRBJ1-2 and V is TRBV6-2 or TRBV6-3; unclear D gene. Trimming took off 0 bases at V and 5 bases at J, with 10 bases between the two ends. Per the germline V gene, CDR1 is MNHEY and CDR2 is SVGEGT. This CDR3 has 14 amino acids. DNA for the CDR3: TGTGCCAGCAGTTACTCGAAGGTCTCATATGGCTACACCTTC. Translation gives CASSYSKVSYGYTF.

The rearrangement links TRBV7-2 to TRBJ2-1, with unresolved D. Per germline, CDR1 SGHTA and CDR2 FQGNSA. The V end lost 5 bases, the J end lost 5 bases, and 10 bases lay between the germline ends. This CDR3 has 13 amino acids. DNA of the CDR3: TGTGCCAGCAGCGTAGGACCGAACAATGAGCAGTTCTTC. Its protein product is CASSVGPNNEQFF.

V gene TRBV6-2 or TRBV6-3 combines with J gene TRBJ1-3; D unclear. In germline, CDR1 is MNHEY, CDR2 SVGEGT. Between the trimmed V and J ends, which lost 0 bases and 0 bases, there was a span of 3 bases. The CDR3 is 14 amino acids. DNA for the CDR3: TGTGCCAGCAGTTACTCGAGCTCTGGAAACACCATATATTTT. It specifies CASSYSSSGNTIYF.

This chain uses TRBV2 with TRBJ1-5, with 7 bases that match TRBD1. V dropped 7 bases and J dropped 4; count of bases not matched to a gene: 7. CDR3 length: 14 residues. From germline, CDR1 is SNHLY and CDR2 FYNNEI. Here the CDR3 DNA reads TGTGCCAGCACCCAGGGGGAAGGGAATCAGCCCCAGCATTTT. Its protein product is CASTQGEGNQPQHF.

V and J are TRBV6-5 and TRBJ1-2; tentative D call: TRBD1 (5 bases). Germline CDR1 MNHEY, CDR2 SVGAGI. The length of the CDR3 is 13 residues. Trimming removed 2 bases at V and 8 bases at J, with 12 bases between. The CDR3 bases are TGTGCCAGCAGTTACCAGCCTGGGGGAGGCTACACCTTC. Its protein is CASSYQPGGGYTF.

This clone was counted a single time. Written as DNA, the CDR3 is TGTGCCACCAGTGACCCGAAGGGCGGAACTAGGGAGACCCAGTACTTC. Amino acid sequence: CATSDPKGGTRETQYF. The rearrangement links TRBV24-1 to TRBJ2-5; perhaps TRBD2 as D (5 bases). Germline lookup yields CDR1 KGHDR and CDR2 SFDVKD. V shed 4 bases and J shed 5 bases, with 19 bases lying between them. CDR3 length equals 16 residues.

The chain employs TRBV12-3 or TRBV12-4 and TRBJ1-2; D unresolved. The CDR3 has 12 amino acids. V was cut by 1 base and J by 1 base, with 1 base left in between. Here the CDR3 reads CASSLDNYGYTF. The CDR3 nucleotides read TGTGCCAGCAGTTTAGATAACTATGGCTACACCTTC.

The genes are TRBV19 and TRBJ1-5; TRBD1 agrees at 7 bases. The CDR3 is 16 amino acids. Looked up from germline, CDR1 is LNHDA and CDR2 is SQIVND (reference sequence). J was trimmed by 2 bases and V by 2 bases; bases with no gene match: 6. CDR3 region: CASSIWVTGRNQPQHF. CDR3 bases: TGTGCCAGTAGTATATGGGTGACAGGGCGCAATCAGCCCCAGCATTTT. The whole variable domain, remainder taken from reference TRBV19 and TRBJ1-5, is DGGITQSPKYLFRKEGQNVTLSCEQNLNHDAMYWYRQDPGQGLRLIYYSQIVNDFQKGDIAEGYSVSREKKESFPLTVTSAQKNPTAFYLCASSIWVTGRNQPQHFGDGTRLSIL.

This clone was observed a handful of times. The chain has TRBV27 and TRBJ2-5; either TRBD1 or TRBD2 may fit D (6 bases each). Trimming left V 2 bases short and J 2 bases short, with 15 bases between. Germline loops: CDR1 MNHEY, CDR2 SMNVEV (reference sequence). This CDR3 region has 16 residues. CDR3 protein: CASSLLGGKRQETQYF. In DNA, the CDR3 is TGTGCCAGCAGTTTACTGGGGGGCAAGCGGCAAGAGACCCAGTACTTC.

V gene TRBV5-4 combines with J gene TRBJ1-2; D might be TRBD1 (6 bases). This CDR3 contains 13 residues. Trimming took off 7 bases at V and 14 bases at J, with 24 bases between the two ends. Germline-derived CDR1 and CDR2 are SGHNT and YYREEE (reference sequence). The CDR3 coding sequence is TGTGCCAGCTTCCCACCGGGACAAACGATAAGAACCTTC. This encodes CASFPPGQTIRTF.

The CDR3: CASSFQRINSPLHF. The CDR3 bases are TGTGCCAGCAGCTTCCAGAGGATTAATTCACCCCTCCACTTT. The rearrangement links TRBV11-2 to TRBJ1-6; D is undetermined. Germline-derived CDR1 and CDR2 are SGHAT and FQNNGV. The germline V and J ends were trimmed by 3 bases and 6 bases, with 9 bases remaining between them. CDR3 length equals 14 residues.

This chain joins TRBV4-1 and TRBJ2-3; 7 nucleotides match TRBD1. Looked up from germline, CDR1 is MGHRA and CDR2 is YSYEKL. The CDR3 consists of 15 residues. Trimming removed 1 base from V and 5 bases from J; junction bases left unmatched: 6. The CDR3 protein is CASSQVDREIDTQYF. DNA of the CDR3: TGCGCCAGCAGCCAAGTCGACAGGGAAATAGATACGCAGTATTTT.